One sample yielded the 5 T cell receptor beta chains listed below, sequenced in a study of blood T cell repertoires in COVID-19. Libraries were prepared by immunoSEQ multiplex PCR; TCRdb keeps only in-frame clonotypes and omits some of them. The table has 200,000 to 250,000 clones, just over 85% seen once. Specimen: peripheral blood. The origin of the receptors is a man younger than 30 with active or convalescent COVID-19.

The CDR3 sequence is CASAQLAGGPGGTDTQYF. The CDR3, as DNA: TGTGCCAGCGCCCAACTAGCGGGAGGGCCCGGGGGCACAGATACGCAGTATTTT. The chain couples TRBV19 to TRBJ2-3, with 13 bases matching TRBD2. The V segment lost 9 bases and the J segment 1 base; nucleotides outside the gene matches: 13. The CDR3 sequence is 18 residues long. Germline V gives CDR1 LNHDA, CDR2 SQIVND (reference sequence).

V is TRBV7-2 and J is TRBJ2-1; possible D gene TRBD2, 6 bases. The germline gives CDR1 SGHTA, CDR2 FQGNSA. This CDR3 region has 16 residues. Trimming cost V 5 bases and J 4 bases, with 18 bases left between them. The CDR3 region is CASSPGWRAGYNEQFF. As DNA, the CDR3 is TGTGCCAGCAGCCCCGGGTGGAGGGCCGGATACAATGAGCAGTTCTTC.

The J gene is TRBJ1-5, the V gene TRBV18; D might be TRBD1 (6 bases). Germline V gene lookup returns CDR1 KGHSH and CDR2 LQKENI. This CDR3 has 16 amino acids. Trimming stripped 3 bases from V and 2 bases from J, with 14 bases between. The CDR3 nucleotides are TGTGCCAGCTCACCCCCGGGACAAGCGGGCAATCAGCCCCAGCATTTT. The encoded protein is CASSPPGQAGNQPQHF.

The rearrangement joins TRBV5-6 to TRBJ2-3; a weak D match, TRBD1 (6 bases). The germline gives CDR1 SGHDT, CDR2 YYEEEE. CDR3 length: 15 amino acids. The V gene lost 0 bases and the J gene lost 4 bases, with 12 bases spanning the gap. The chain's CDR3 is CASSLVQGVPDTQYF. CDR3 DNA: TGTGCCAGCAGCTTGGTACAGGGAGTCCCAGATACGCAGTATTTT.

The genes are TRBV10-1 and TRBJ2-1; 10 nucleotides align to TRBD2. The trim removed 4 bases at V and 5 bases at J, leaving 2 bases unmatched. Germline loops: CDR1 WNHNN, CDR2 SYGVQD (reference sequence). CDR3 length: 14 amino acids. The CDR3 loop reads CASSALAGDNEQFF. CDR3 coding DNA: TGCGCCAGCAGTGCTCTAGCGGGAGACAATGAGCAGTTCTTC.